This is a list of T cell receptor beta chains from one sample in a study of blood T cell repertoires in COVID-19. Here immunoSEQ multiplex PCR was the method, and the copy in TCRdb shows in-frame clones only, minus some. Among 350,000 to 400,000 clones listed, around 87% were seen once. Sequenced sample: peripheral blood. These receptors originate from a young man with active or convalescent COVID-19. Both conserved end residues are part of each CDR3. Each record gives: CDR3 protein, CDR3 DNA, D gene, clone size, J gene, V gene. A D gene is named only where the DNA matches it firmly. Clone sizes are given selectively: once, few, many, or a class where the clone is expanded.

CDR3aa: CASSLRDMSYEQYF
CDR3nt: TGTGCCAGCAGCCTCCGGGACATGTCCTACGAGCAGTACTTC
d_gene: .
abundance: .
j_gene: TRBJ2-7
v_gene: TRBV6-5

CDR3aa: CASSLYSIDTANYGYTF
CDR3nt: TGTGCCAGCAGTTTATACTCAATTGATACAGCTAACTATGGCTACACCTTC
d_gene: .
abundance: .
j_gene: TRBJ1-2
v_gene: TRBV28

CDR3aa: CASSPGQWVEQYF
CDR3nt: TGTGCCAGCAGCCCGGGTCAGTGGGTCGAGCAGTACTTC
d_gene: .
abundance: .
j_gene: TRBJ2-7
v_gene: TRBV27

CDR3aa: CGTAPGGGRGNQPQHF
CDR3nt: TGTGGTACGGCCCCGGGAGGGGGGCGAGGCAATCAGCCCCAGCATTTT
d_gene: .
abundance: .
j_gene: TRBJ1-5
v_gene: TRBV19

CDR3aa: CASSPGTSGRDSYNEQFF
CDR3nt: TGTGCCAGCAGCCCCGGGACTAGCGGGAGGGATTCCTACAATGAGCAGTTCTTC
d_gene: TRBD2
abundance: .
j_gene: TRBJ2-1
v_gene: TRBV3-1/TRBV3-2

CDR3aa: CASSIRAQRGNQPQHF
CDR3nt: TGTGCCAGTAGTATAAGGGCCCAGAGGGGCAATCAGCCCCAGCATTTT
d_gene: .
abundance: .
j_gene: TRBJ1-5
v_gene: TRBV19

CDR3aa: CAISEAGPSNQPQHF
CDR3nt: TGTGCCATCAGTGAGGCAGGGCCCAGCAATCAGCCCCAGCATTTT
d_gene: .
abundance: .
j_gene: TRBJ1-5
v_gene: TRBV10-3

CDR3aa: CASSNNRGGIEAFF
CDR3nt: TGTGCCAGCAGCAACAATAGGGGAGGGATTGAAGCTTTCTTT
d_gene: .
abundance: once
j_gene: TRBJ1-1
v_gene: TRBV7-3

CDR3aa: CASSVQGFADTQYF
CDR3nt: TGTGCCAGCAGCGTACAGGGCTTCGCAGATACGCAGTATTTT
d_gene: .
abundance: .
j_gene: TRBJ2-3
v_gene: TRBV11-1

CDR3aa: CASSPGLAPGELFF
CDR3nt: TGTGCCAGCAGCCCGGGACTAGCTCCCGGGGAGCTGTTTTTT
d_gene: TRBD2
abundance: .
j_gene: TRBJ2-2
v_gene: TRBV11-3

CDR3aa: CASSGRQASNQPQHF
CDR3nt: TGTGCCAGCTCCGGTCGACAGGCTAGCAATCAGCCCCAGCATTTT
d_gene: .
abundance: .
j_gene: TRBJ1-5
v_gene: TRBV28

CDR3aa: CATASQGGNTEAFF
CDR3nt: TGCGCCACGGCATCCCAGGGGGGAAACACTGAAGCTTTCTTT
d_gene: TRBD1
abundance: .
j_gene: TRBJ1-1
v_gene: TRBV5-1

CDR3aa: CATQGGENTEAFF
CDR3nt: TGTGCCACACAGGGGGGAGAGAACACTGAAGCTTTCTTT
d_gene: TRBD1
abundance: .
j_gene: TRBJ1-1
v_gene: TRBV10-3

CDR3aa: CASSSYSTAPGEQYF
CDR3nt: TGTGCCAGCAGCTCATACAGTACCGCCCCGGGGGAGCAGTACTTC
d_gene: .
abundance: .
j_gene: TRBJ2-7
v_gene: TRBV5-5

CDR3aa: CASSLPFFEQGAEKLFF
CDR3nt: TGTGCCAGCAGCTTACCCTTTTTTGAACAGGGGGCGGAAAAACTGTTTTTT
d_gene: TRBD1
abundance: .
j_gene: TRBJ1-4
v_gene: TRBV11-2

CDR3aa: CASSPPTGGVTEAFF
CDR3nt: TGTGCCAGCAGTCCACCGACAGGGGGAGTTACTGAAGCTTTCTTT
d_gene: TRBD1
abundance: few
j_gene: TRBJ1-1
v_gene: TRBV28

CDR3aa: CSAGRGTEAFF
CDR3nt: TGCAGTGCTGGGAGGGGAACTGAAGCTTTCTTT
d_gene: .
abundance: .
j_gene: TRBJ1-1
v_gene: TRBV20-1

CDR3aa: CATSDPGTSGRASNEQFF
CDR3nt: TGTGCCACCAGTGATCCCGGGACTAGCGGGAGGGCCAGTAATGAGCAGTTCTTC
d_gene: TRBD2
abundance: .
j_gene: TRBJ2-1
v_gene: TRBV24-1

CDR3aa: CASSLVSGYNEQFF
CDR3nt: TGTGCCAGCAGCTTAGTCAGCGGCTACAATGAGCAGTTCTTC
d_gene: .
abundance: .
j_gene: TRBJ2-1
v_gene: TRBV7-3

CDR3aa: CAISESGLNTEAFF
CDR3nt: TGTGCCATCAGTGAGTCGGGCTTGAACACTGAAGCTTTCTTT
d_gene: .
abundance: .
j_gene: TRBJ1-1
v_gene: TRBV10-3

CDR3aa: CASSMQGVRDTQYF
CDR3nt: TGTGCCAGTAGTATGCAGGGGGTAAGAGATACGCAGTATTTT
d_gene: TRBD1
abundance: .
j_gene: TRBJ2-3
v_gene: TRBV19

CDR3aa: CASSPYAGSGNTIYF
CDR3nt: TGTGCCAGCAGTCCATACGCAGGCTCTGGAAACACCATATATTTT
d_gene: .
abundance: .
j_gene: TRBJ1-3
v_gene: TRBV6-5

CDR3aa: CASSSGLSGNYGYTF
CDR3nt: TGTGCCAGCAGCTCAGGACTCTCCGGTAACTATGGCTACACCTTC
d_gene: .
abundance: .
j_gene: TRBJ1-2
v_gene: TRBV7-6

CDR3aa: CASSGLAGGGYEQYF
CDR3nt: TGTGCCAGCAGCGGCCTAGCGGGGGGCGGCTACGAGCAGTACTTC
d_gene: TRBD2
abundance: .
j_gene: TRBJ2-7
v_gene: TRBV6-5

CDR3aa: CASSLSWASGGNEQFF
CDR3nt: TGTGCCAGCAGCTTAAGCTGGGCCTCTGGTGGAAATGAGCAGTTCTTC
d_gene: .
abundance: .
j_gene: TRBJ2-1
v_gene: TRBV7-2

CDR3aa: CAISESTGTQPQHF
CDR3nt: TGTGCCATCAGTGAGTCGACAGGGACTCAGCCCCAGCATTTT
d_gene: TRBD1
abundance: .
j_gene: TRBJ1-5
v_gene: TRBV10-3

CDR3aa: CASSITRGPPYNEQFF
CDR3nt: TGTGCCAGCAGCATTACCCGCGGGCCACCCTACAATGAGCAGTTCTTC
d_gene: .
abundance: few
j_gene: TRBJ2-1
v_gene: TRBV11-1

CDR3aa: CASSSRGWGNQPQHF
CDR3nt: TGTGCCAGTAGTAGCAGGGGTTGGGGCAATCAGCCCCAGCATTTT
d_gene: .
abundance: .
j_gene: TRBJ1-5
v_gene: TRBV19

CDR3aa: CASSLDSQNSPLHF
CDR3nt: TGTGCCAGCAGCTTGGACAGCCAGAATTCACCCCTCCACTTT
d_gene: .
abundance: .
j_gene: TRBJ1-6
v_gene: TRBV11-2

CDR3aa: CASSLGASGETQYF
CDR3nt: TGCGCCAGCAGCTTGGGGGCTAGCGGAGAGACCCAGTACTTC
d_gene: TRBD2
abundance: once
j_gene: TRBJ2-5
v_gene: TRBV5-1

CDR3aa: CASSEGPSGSPYEQYF
CDR3nt: TGTGCCAGCAGCGAGGGGCCTAGCGGGAGTCCCTACGAGCAGTACTTC
d_gene: TRBD2
abundance: .
j_gene: TRBJ2-7
v_gene: TRBV9

CDR3aa: CASSAGQGTYEQYF
CDR3nt: TGTGCCAGCAGCGCCGGACAGGGGACCTACGAGCAGTACTTC
d_gene: TRBD1
abundance: .
j_gene: TRBJ2-7
v_gene: TRBV9

CDR3aa: CASSQDGRNEKLFF
CDR3nt: TGTGCCAGCAGCCAAGATGGTAGAAATGAAAAACTGTTTTTT
d_gene: .
abundance: .
j_gene: TRBJ1-4
v_gene: TRBV4-2

CDR3aa: CASSIDRTGGYTF
CDR3nt: TGTGCCAGTAGTATAGACAGGACAGGAGGCTACACCTTC
d_gene: TRBD1
abundance: .
j_gene: TRBJ1-2
v_gene: TRBV19

CDR3aa: CASSFRTGLATNEKLFF
CDR3nt: TGTGCCAGCAGTTTCCGGACAGGGCTTGCAACTAATGAAAAACTGTTTTTT
d_gene: TRBD1
abundance: few
j_gene: TRBJ1-4
v_gene: TRBV27

CDR3aa: CASSLRQGKETQYF
CDR3nt: TGTGCCAGCAGTTTAAGGCAGGGCAAAGAGACCCAGTACTTC
d_gene: .
abundance: .
j_gene: TRBJ2-5
v_gene: TRBV28

CDR3aa: CATSPLGLGTQYF
CDR3nt: TGTGCCACCAGTCCCCTCGGACTAGGAACGCAGTATTTT
d_gene: TRBD2
abundance: .
j_gene: TRBJ2-3
v_gene: TRBV24-1

CDR3aa: CASSYAGKGAYQPQHF
CDR3nt: TGTGCCAGCAGTTACGCGGGCAAAGGAGCCTATCAGCCCCAGCATTTT
d_gene: .
abundance: .
j_gene: TRBJ1-5
v_gene: TRBV6-2/TRBV6-3

CDR3aa: CASSLEVRMNTEAFF
CDR3nt: TGTGCCAGCAGCTTAGAGGTGCGGATGAACACTGAAGCTTTCTTT
d_gene: .
abundance: .
j_gene: TRBJ1-1
v_gene: TRBV7-2

CDR3aa: CASSPPWDRDGYTF
CDR3nt: TGTGCCAGCTCACCACCTTGGGACAGGGATGGCTACACCTTC
d_gene: TRBD1
abundance: once
j_gene: TRBJ1-2
v_gene: TRBV18

CDR3aa: CASSLTSGSYNEQFF
CDR3nt: TGCGCCAGCAGCCTGACTAGCGGTTCCTACAATGAGCAGTTCTTC
d_gene: TRBD2
abundance: .
j_gene: TRBJ2-1
v_gene: TRBV4-3

CDR3aa: CASKRENDEKLFF
CDR3nt: TGCGCCAGCAAACGGGAAAACGACGAAAAACTGTTTTTT
d_gene: .
abundance: .
j_gene: TRBJ1-4
v_gene: TRBV5-1

CDR3aa: CASSLSAGGNEQFF
CDR3nt: TGTGCCAGCAGTTTGAGCGCGGGGGGGAATGAGCAGTTCTTC
d_gene: TRBD2
abundance: .
j_gene: TRBJ2-1
v_gene: TRBV28